This entry features one T cell receptor beta chain sequence. This clone was seen only a few times. Its cognate antigen has yet to be identified. Base qualities are missing; no much larger clone stands one base away. This sample stems from a study of cytomegalovirus exposure and HLA in healthy donors (dated 2017 in TCRdb). Regarding the study in general: In an earlier analysis of roughly 500 of the donors, 276 Gb of sequence data and approximately 120 million unique TCR beta sequences from about 190 million T cells were reported. HLA typing included class I and class II loci at four-digit resolution. Typing coverage varied by locus: roughly 629-630 donors for A, B, C, DRB1 and DQB1; approximately 500 for DQA1; more than 600 for DPA1; roughly 450 for DPB1. In a later analysis, previously published TCR beta repertoires from 666 donors were re-analyzed and high-resolution HLA genotyping was added so that TCR occurrence patterns could be studied. About 280 gigabases of sequencing data and tens of millions of unique TCR sequences made up an early release that covered approximately 620 HLA-typed donors. Rather than using new phenotypic data, the later analysis identified candidate immune exposures from TCR beta sequences and from how often those sequences occurred across donors. The study aimed to test whether signatures of past pathogen exposure could be identified by cataloging public T cell receptors. Across some 400 genotyped donors of the cohort, an average of roughly 230,000 unique TCR beta nucleotide sequences per donor were sequenced, and around 19% of those sequences were non-productive. High-throughput TCR immunosequencing, statistical association of individual TCRs with disease status, and machine learning were combined to predict cytomegalovirus infection status. Donor age, sex, ethnicity and CMV serostatus were collected together with the repertoire data. The genetic ancestry cluster associated with self-reported Caucasian donors included 80% to 90% of the roughly 360 genotyped donors. About five DR-DQ haplotypes were treated as single units for association and clustering because of strong linkage in the cohort. In a later genetic analysis, genome-wide SNP genotypes for about three fifths of the roughly 670 donors were used, and that subset was treated as a discovery cohort. To decide whether each TCR beta V gene segment behaved as functional or pseudogenic, an earlier analysis of 587 of the donors relied on high-throughput TCR beta sequencing. A separate validation cohort of approximately 130 different subjects was used in addition to the approximately 640-subject first cohort. All discovery cohort repertoires had been generated using a single sequencing platform. The T cell repertoires of 670 or so subjects were profiled by immunosequencing and related to cytomegalovirus serostatus. The study at large found these results: According to a later genetic analysis, donors in an Asian-associated ancestry cluster had fewer N-insertions in productive TCRs than the approximately 700-donor mean. In the study, approximately 150 TCR beta chains were listed as associated with cytomegalovirus. In an earlier analysis of some 540 of the donors, most TCR beta V segments appeared in productive rearrangements about 87% or about 30% of the time, broadly matching IMGT annotations. Because some donors lacked HLA typing at each locus, the association tests relied only on the typed subset. In a later analysis, the rate of TCR association differed among HLA loci, with DRB1 alleles having the most associated TCRs and HLA-C alleles having the fewest. For the cohort, immune exposure information was limited to CMV serostatus. At a false discovery rate of 0.05, a later analysis linked some 18,000 TCR beta sequences to specific HLA alleles. The earlier analysis of 587 of the donors excluded approximately 17 rarely observed V segments, including chromosome 9 orphons, because counts were too low. A cluster of highly shared sequence variants was judged likely to represent a technical artifact of the sequencing pipeline. A further reported finding was that TCR beta sequences accurately predicted the HLA-A and HLA-B alleles for most subjects in the first cohort. The authors suggested that the approach could potentially be generalized to other disease states and immunological phenotypes. In vitro tests confirmed that three of the cytomegalovirus-associated TCR beta chains recognize cytomegalovirus antigens. Most TCR sequences were seen in very few donors, while some public TCRs were found in many individuals. In this cohort, only TCR beta chains were sequenced, and detectable features were limited by the absence of alpha or paired-chain data. In a later analysis, several top co-occurrence clusters were reported to appear linked to parvovirus B19, influenza, CMV and Epstein-Barr virus. V-gene and J-gene trimming of TCR beta chains was associated with a missense DCLRE1C variant in a later genetic analysis, and the association was replicated in an independent cohort. Correlated functional status among segregating V segments might be attributable to linkage disequilibrium, but an unknown experimental factor could not be ruled out. Most CMV-associated TCR beta chains appeared to be HLA-restricted in a later analysis, and the HLA associations seemed to be driven largely by CMV exposure. Because the 87-base-pair reads could not distinguish some IMGT-functional V segments, including TRBV6-2 and TRBV6-3, those segments were excluded. Presence/absence analyses assumed roughly uniform sequencing depth across donors, an assumption that may not hold. When HLA alleles, especially DR and DQ, strongly co-occurred, TCR associations were difficult to assign to individual alleles. The classifier was reported to diagnose cytomegalovirus status with high specificity and sensitivity in both the original and validation cohorts. Compared with equally common non-associated chains, HLA-associated TCR beta chains in a later analysis were more clonally expanded and had lower generation probabilities.

Germline trimming: 0 bases from V, 1 base from J; junction bases outside gene matches: 5. There are 16 amino acids in the CDR3, from cysteine to phenylalanine inclusive. Left in the record is the CDR3 DNA by itself, 48 bases read in frame from the first base. The germline V gene (reference sequence) sets CDR1 to GTSNPN and CDR2 to SVGIG. Libraries were made using the immunoSEQ multiplex PCR assay. For the multiplex PCR, a mixture combining 60 forward primers for TCR Vbeta segments and 13 reverse primers for TCR Jbeta segments was used. The CDR3 region of rearranged TCR beta genes was amplified from genomic DNA with a multiplex PCR assay. The amplified TCR beta libraries were sequenced on the Illumina HiSeq System as 87-base-pair reads. Processing in the source paper ran as follows. A later analysis counted some 80 million unique TCR beta chains across the roughly 700 repertoires, and some 11 million of these chains were shared by at least two donors. Raw reads were error-corrected and collapsed into unique sequences by a nearest-neighbor algorithm in which closely related sequences were merged to remove PCR and sequencing errors. To assign V, D and J gene segments, CDR3 sequences were aligned to IMGT reference sequences. For a sequence to be retained, a match of at least six nucleotides to both a V gene segment and a J gene segment was required. A rearrangement counted as productive if the CDR3 had no stop codons and remained in frame with V and J, and every other rearrangement counted as non-productive. CDR3 was defined according to IMGT convention as the region running from the second conserved V-encoded cysteine to the conserved J-encoded phenylalanine. Sequences without an unambiguous match to a single V gene segment were excluded from the earlier analysis of almost 600 of the donors. An earlier analysis of several hundred of the donors called V segments functional above 56.7% productive rearrangements and segregating when the between-donor standard deviation exceeded 5%. A statistical classification framework was developed to diagnose cytomegalovirus status using the catalog of TCR beta chain sequences. In a later analysis, V and J genes were assigned by comparing TCR nucleotide sequences against IMGT/GENE-DB human TR gene sequences. A later analysis assigned CDR3 sequences and most-parsimonious VDJ recombination scenarios with the TCRdist pipeline. A later analysis defined each TCR beta chain by its CDR3 amino acid sequence plus V-gene family, and excluded reads lacking a unique V-gene family. As a way to deal with suspected cross-contamination and a sequencing artifact, a later analysis dropped 500 to 700 nucleotide sequences that were highly shared and had low generation probability. In a later analysis, a clonal expansion index was calculated for each public chain from normalized within-repertoire ranks of inferred template counts. Generation probabilities in a later analysis came from a VDJ recombination model fitted to out-of-frame rearrangements, and those results were checked against IGoR. A later analysis scored TCR-TCR, TCR-HLA and TCR-CMV co-occurrence with hypergeometric tests, applying a repertoire-size bias correction to TCR pairs. To estimate false discovery rates, a later analysis permuted the HLA or CMV assignments 20 times. A later analysis grouped co-occurring TCRs with DBSCAN, adding TCRdist sequence similarity when clustering within HLA-allele-positive subsets. Co-occurrence clustering excluded repertoires with fewer than 30,000 or more than 120,000 public chains, plus five with anomalous nucleotide sharing. In TCRdb, the immuneACCESS table is reduced to in-frame sequences with V and J assigned. These tables do not hold every clone; where another copy was compared, an unresolved V gene accounts for under half, and the others remain unexplained. For V, J and clone size, that table is used; D and trimming come from the DNA. Recorded for this sample are about 120,000 clones; 55% to 65% of them occurred a single time. 9% to 10% of the sample rests with the top ten.

In total, 666 healthy bone marrow donors made up the cohort. At the time of sampling, every cohort member was nominally healthy, though immune exposures that went unrecorded were likely present. The donor was CMV seropositive and was included in the group of approximately 300 seropositive cohort members. A peripheral blood sample was provided by each donor, and peripheral blood mononuclear cells were used for TCR beta sequencing. The Qiagen DNeasy Blood Extraction Kit was used to extract genomic DNA from the blood cell samples. Recombination connected TRBV30 to TRBJ2-3; TRBD2 fits 9 bases in the junction. This sequence was found in a man aged 35 to 55 in good health and CMV-seropositive. The sequencing input was PBMCs. The nucleotide sequence reads TGTGCCTGGAGTGTCCTTAGCGGGAGCGGCACAGATACGCAGTATTTT. The translation is CAWSVLSGSGTDTQYF.